This T cell receptor beta chain was captured in a study of regulatory T cells in long-lasting Graves disease. General study findings and limits: Those with persistent Graves' had less TCR diversity than newly diagnosed patients.

Time point noted: newly diagnosed GD, antithyroid drugs for less than 3 months. The TCR library was made from RNA extracted from PBMCs. This clonotype was counted many times. The target antigen is unknown. CDR3 regions were amplified by Arm-PCR using iRepertoire HTBI primers to build TCR beta libraries. Using its own MiXCR run on the multiplex PCR reads, TCRdb lists one record per CDR3 protein. Among fewer than 350,000 distinct CDR3 sequences listed, 15% to 20% were seen once. Sequencing was performed on peripheral blood mononuclear cells (PBMCs), taken at new diagnosis, from a patient treated with antithyroid drugs. The receptor comes from a female donor with Graves disease.

The CDR3 DNA reads as TGTGCCAGCAGTCCTACTGGGACCGGGGAGCTGTTTTTT. Translated: CASSPTGTGELFF. The chain employs TRBV28 and TRBJ2-2; D gene ambiguous. V lost 5 bases and J lost 5, with 9 bases in between. This CDR3 contains 13 residues. The germline CDR1 and CDR2 sequences are MDHEN and SYDVKM. Full variable domain (missing parts from reference TRBV28 and TRBJ2-2): DVKVTQSSRYLVKRTGEKVFLECVQDMDHENMFWYRQDPGLGLRLIYFSYDVKMKEKGDIPEGYSVSREKKERFSLILESASTNQTSMYLCASSPTGTGELFFGEGSRLTVL.